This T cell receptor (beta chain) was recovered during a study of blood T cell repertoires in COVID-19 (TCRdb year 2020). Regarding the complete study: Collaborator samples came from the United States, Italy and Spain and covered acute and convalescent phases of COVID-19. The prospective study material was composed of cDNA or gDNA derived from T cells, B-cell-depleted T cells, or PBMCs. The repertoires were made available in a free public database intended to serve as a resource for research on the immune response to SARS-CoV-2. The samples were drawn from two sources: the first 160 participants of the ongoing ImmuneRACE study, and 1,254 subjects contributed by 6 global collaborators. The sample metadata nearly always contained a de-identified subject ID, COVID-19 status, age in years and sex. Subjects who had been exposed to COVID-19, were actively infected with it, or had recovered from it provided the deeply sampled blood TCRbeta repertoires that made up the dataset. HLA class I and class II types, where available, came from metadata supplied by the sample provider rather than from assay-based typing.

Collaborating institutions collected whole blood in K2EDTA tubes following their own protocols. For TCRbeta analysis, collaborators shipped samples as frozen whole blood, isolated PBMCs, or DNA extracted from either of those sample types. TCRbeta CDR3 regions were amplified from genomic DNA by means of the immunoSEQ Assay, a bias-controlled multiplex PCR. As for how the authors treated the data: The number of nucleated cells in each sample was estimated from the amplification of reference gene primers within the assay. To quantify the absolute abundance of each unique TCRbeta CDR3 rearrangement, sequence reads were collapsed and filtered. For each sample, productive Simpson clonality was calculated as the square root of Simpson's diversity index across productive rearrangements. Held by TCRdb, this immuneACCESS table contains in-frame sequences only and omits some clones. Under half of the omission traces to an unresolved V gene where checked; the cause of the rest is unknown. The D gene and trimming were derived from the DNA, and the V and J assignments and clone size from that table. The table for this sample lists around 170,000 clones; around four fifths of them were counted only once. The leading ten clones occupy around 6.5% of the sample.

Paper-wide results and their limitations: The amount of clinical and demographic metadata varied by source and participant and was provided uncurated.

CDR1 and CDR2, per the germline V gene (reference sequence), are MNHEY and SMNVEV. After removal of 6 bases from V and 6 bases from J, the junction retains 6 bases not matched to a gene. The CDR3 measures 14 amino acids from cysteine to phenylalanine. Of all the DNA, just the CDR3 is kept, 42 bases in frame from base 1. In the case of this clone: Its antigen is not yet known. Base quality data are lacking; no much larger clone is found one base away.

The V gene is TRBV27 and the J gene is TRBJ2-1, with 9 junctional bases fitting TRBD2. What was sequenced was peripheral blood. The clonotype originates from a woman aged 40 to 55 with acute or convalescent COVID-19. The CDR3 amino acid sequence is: CASRSGTSPNEQFF. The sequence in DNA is TGTGCCAGCAGATCAGGGACTAGCCCCAATGAGCAGTTCTTC.